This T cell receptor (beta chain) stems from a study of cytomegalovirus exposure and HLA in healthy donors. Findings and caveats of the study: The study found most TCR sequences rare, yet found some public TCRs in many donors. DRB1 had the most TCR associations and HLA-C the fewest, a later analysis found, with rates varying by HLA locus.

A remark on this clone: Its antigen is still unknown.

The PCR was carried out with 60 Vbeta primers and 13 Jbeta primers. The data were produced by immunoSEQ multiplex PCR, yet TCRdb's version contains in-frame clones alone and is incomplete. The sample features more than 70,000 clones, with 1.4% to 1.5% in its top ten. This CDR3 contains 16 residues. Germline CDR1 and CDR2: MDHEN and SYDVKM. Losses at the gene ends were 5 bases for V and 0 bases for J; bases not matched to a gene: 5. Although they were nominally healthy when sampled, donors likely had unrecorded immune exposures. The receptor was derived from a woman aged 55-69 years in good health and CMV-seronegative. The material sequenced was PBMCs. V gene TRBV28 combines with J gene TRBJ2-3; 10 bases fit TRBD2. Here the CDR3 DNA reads TGTGCCAGCAGTCCCGTAGCGGGGGGTAGCACAGATACGCAGTATTTT. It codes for CASSPVAGGSTDTQYF.